The sample holds a few counts of the clone carrying this TCR beta chain. The target antigen is unknown. Memory CD4+ T cells were sorted as CD4+CD45RO+CD25- cells. Findings and caveats of the study: Tumor Tregs overlapped most with tumor, then blood, naive CD4+ cells.

Germline V lookup: CDR1 MDHEN, CDR2 SYDVKM. V was trimmed by 2 bases and J by 10 bases, leaving 8 bases between them. This CDR3 has 11 amino acids. Semi-nested PCR with Nested Universal Primer A followed constant-region reverse priming of full-length variable regions. MiXCR was run by TCRdb on the 5' RACE reads, yielding one entry per CDR3 protein. Here the sample spans about 64,000 distinct CDR3 sequences, around a fifth being singletons. The specimen was memory CD4+ T cells sorted from a lymph node. Sample subset: memory CD4+ T cells, CD4+CD45RO+CD25-. This sequence was found in a female donor with breast cancer. This sequence joins TRBV28 and TRBJ1-1, with unresolved D. The CDR3 sequence: CASSLRSIAFF. The CDR3 nucleotides are TGTGCCAGCAGTTTAAGGTCAATAGCTTTCTTT.